This is a list of T cell receptor beta chains from one sample in a study of cytomegalovirus exposure and HLA in healthy donors. Only in-frame clones appear in the TCRdb table, and some are missing; sequencing was by immunoSEQ multiplex PCR. This table has about 250,000 clones, roughly 87% appearing once. Material for sequencing was PBMCs. These receptors came from a young man in good health and CMV-seropositive. CDR3s include the opening cysteine and the closing phenylalanine or tryptophan. A D gene is named only where the DNA matches it firmly. Size is stated for part of the rows, as once, few or many counts, or as a class when the clone is expanded.

TRBV27,.,once,TRBJ2-7,CASSHRRDYEQYF,TGTGCCAGCAGCCACCGACGGGACTACGAGCAGTACTTC
TRBV15,.,many,TRBJ1-1,CATSRMRVNTEAFF,TGTGCCACCAGCAGAATGCGGGTGAACACTGAAGCTTTCTTT
TRBV5-1,.,.,TRBJ2-3,CASSFGQDEDTQYF,TGCGCCAGCAGCTTTGGGCAGGATGAGGATACGCAGTATTTT
TRBV11-2,.,few,TRBJ2-3,CASNHMGDTQYF,TGTGCCAGCAACCATATGGGGGATACGCAGTATTTT
TRBV6-5,TRBD2,.,TRBJ2-1,CASSWLAGSSYNEQFF,TGTGCCAGCAGTTGGCTAGCGGGTAGTTCCTACAATGAGCAGTTCTTC
TRBV19,.,.,TRBJ2-6,CATEEGTGANVLTF,TGTGCCACAGAAGAGGGAACTGGGGCCAACGTCCTGACTTTC
TRBV5-6,.,.,TRBJ2-7,CASSGGGTHEQYF,TGTGCCAGCAGCGGAGGGGGGACCCACGAGCAGTACTTC
TRBV12-2,.,.,TRBJ2-1,CASRLEPGSHNEQFF,TGTGCAAGTCGCTTAGAACCGGGATCGCACAATGAGCAGTTCTTC
TRBV19,.,.,TRBJ2-5,CASSIGNQRETQYF,TGTGCCAGTAGTATAGGTAACCAACGTGAGACCCAGTACTTC
TRBV6-1,.,.,TRBJ2-7,CASRVTGNEQYF,TGTGCCAGCAGAGTAACAGGGAATGAGCAGTACTTC
TRBV5-4,.,once,TRBJ2-3,CASRPPGLRTDTQYF,TGTGCCAGCAGACCACCGGGACTCCGCACAGATACGCAGTATTTT
TRBV11-2,.,.,TRBJ2-1,CASTLPGVKWDEQFF,TGTGCCAGCACCCTTCCGGGGGTAAAATGGGATGAGCAGTTCTTC
TRBV18,.,.,TRBJ2-7,CASSQDLIQTYEQYF,TGTGCCAGCTCACAGGATCTAATACAAACCTACGAGCAGTACTTC
TRBV2,.,.,TRBJ2-3,CASSPLEGTQYF,TGTGCCAGCAGTCCGTTGGAGGGTACGCAGTATTTT
TRBV6-1,TRBD2,.,TRBJ2-7,CASYRTRGDYEQYF,TGTGCCAGCTACCGGACTAGAGGGGACTACGAGCAGTACTTC
TRBV7-8,.,.,TRBJ1-1,CASSSTRGGAFF,TGTGCCAGCAGCTCGACCCGAGGGGGAGCTTTCTTT
TRBV4-3,.,once,TRBJ2-7,CASSQDSFASYEQYF,TGCGCCAGCAGCCAAGACTCATTCGCCAGCTACGAGCAGTACTTC
TRBV25-1,TRBD1,.,TRBJ2-2,CASSLTGGYTGELFF,TGTGCCAGCAGTCTAACAGGGGGCTACACCGGGGAGCTGTTTTTT
TRBV4-1,.,.,TRBJ1-1,CASSQVMGSTEAFF,TGCGCCAGCAGCCAAGTCATGGGGTCGACGGAAGCTTTCTTT
TRBV4-1,.,.,TRBJ1-2,CASSQESQGLGYTF,TGCGCCAGCAGCCAAGAAAGCCAGGGACTTGGCTACACCTTC
TRBV7-6,.,.,TRBJ2-5,CASSQRGLVETQYF,TGTGCCAGCAGCCAACGCGGGCTAGTAGAGACCCAGTACTTC
TRBV11-2,TRBD1,.,TRBJ1-2,CASSLAQGANYGYTF,TGTGCCAGCAGCTTAGCACAGGGGGCTAACTATGGCTACACCTTC
TRBV18,.,.,TRBJ2-3,CASSPPSLASTDTQYF,TGTGCCAGCTCACCACCGTCGCTAGCGAGCACAGATACGCAGTATTTT
TRBV30,.,.,TRBJ2-7,CAWSHSAYEQYF,TGTGCCTGGAGCCACAGTGCCTACGAGCAGTACTTC
TRBV5-1,.,.,TRBJ2-7,CASSLVQGTAEQYF,TGCGCCAGCAGCTTGGTTCAGGGTACGGCCGAGCAGTACTTC
TRBV15,.,.,TRBJ1-1,CATSRGGSTEAFF,TGTGCCACCAGCAGAGGAGGCTCCACTGAAGCTTTCTTT
TRBV11-3,.,once,TRBJ2-1,CASSLDVRVHNEQFF,TGTGCCAGCAGCTTAGATGTGCGGGTCCACAATGAGCAGTTCTTC
TRBV6-5,TRBD2,.,TRBJ2-7,CASSLGLALSSYEQYF,TGTGCCAGCAGTTTAGGACTAGCGCTGAGCTCCTACGAGCAGTACTTC
TRBV27,TRBD2,.,TRBJ2-3,CASSSLGTSGKWATQYF,TGTGCCAGCAGTTCCCTGGGGACTAGCGGGAAGTGGGCTACGCAGTATTTT
TRBV28,.,.,TRBJ1-5,CASSLGVGYSNQPQHF,TGTGCCAGCAGCTTAGGGGTGGGCTATAGCAATCAGCCCCAGCATTTT
TRBV28,TRBD1,.,TRBJ1-5,CASSLPDRDWEPQHF,TGTGCCAGCAGTTTACCTGACAGGGACTGGGAGCCCCAGCATTTT
TRBV7-7,.,.,TRBJ2-3,CASSPSTRRGTQYF,TGTGCCAGCAGCCCTTCGACTAGGCGCGGTACGCAGTATTTT
TRBV6-1,.,.,TRBJ2-5,CASSPQETQYF,TGTGCCAGCAGTCCTCAAGAGACCCAGTACTTC
TRBV5-1,.,.,TRBJ2-6,CASSLGPPGASGANVLTF,TGCGCCAGCAGCTTGGGGCCCCCCGGGGCCTCTGGGGCCAACGTCCTGACTTTC
TRBV6-5,.,.,TRBJ1-1,CASREGRTEAFF,TGTGCCAGCAGAGAGGGTCGTACTGAAGCTTTCTTT
TRBV28,.,.,TRBJ1-5,CASTRILGTQPQHF,TGTGCCAGCACCCGAATCCTGGGGACTCAGCCCCAGCATTTT